This section outlines one TCR beta chain sequence together with its context. Its matching antigen is unknown. Expressed TCRB transcripts were sequenced after all isolated RNA was converted to cDNA. Measured with immunoSEQ multiplex PCR; TCRdb has only the in-frame clones, and not every one. The profile covers 40,000 to 45,000 clones, with around 70% appearing a single time and about 2% taken by the ten largest. The sample is drawn from a study of beta chain features in type 1 diabetes. CDR1 is SGHAT and CDR2 is FQNNGV in the germline V gene. V shed 4 bases and J 5 bases; nucleotides not matched to a gene: 13. The CDR3 sequence is 16 residues long. Broader study findings: Reads derived from cDNA could over-represent cells showing high TCR expression. People with Type 1 diabetes carried modestly yet significantly shorter TCRB CDR3s in all four CD4+ subsets. Insertions were fewer and deletions more numerous at VDJ junctions in type 1 diabetes patients.

The chain uses TRBV11-2 and TRBJ2-7, with 8 bases matching TRBD2. Sequenced: Tregs from blood. This clonotype originated in a woman under 30 with type 1 diabetes. As DNA, the CDR3 is TGTGCCAGCAGCTCACGAGTTATAGCGGGGAGTCACGAGCAGTACTTC. This translates into CASSSRVIAGSHEQYF.